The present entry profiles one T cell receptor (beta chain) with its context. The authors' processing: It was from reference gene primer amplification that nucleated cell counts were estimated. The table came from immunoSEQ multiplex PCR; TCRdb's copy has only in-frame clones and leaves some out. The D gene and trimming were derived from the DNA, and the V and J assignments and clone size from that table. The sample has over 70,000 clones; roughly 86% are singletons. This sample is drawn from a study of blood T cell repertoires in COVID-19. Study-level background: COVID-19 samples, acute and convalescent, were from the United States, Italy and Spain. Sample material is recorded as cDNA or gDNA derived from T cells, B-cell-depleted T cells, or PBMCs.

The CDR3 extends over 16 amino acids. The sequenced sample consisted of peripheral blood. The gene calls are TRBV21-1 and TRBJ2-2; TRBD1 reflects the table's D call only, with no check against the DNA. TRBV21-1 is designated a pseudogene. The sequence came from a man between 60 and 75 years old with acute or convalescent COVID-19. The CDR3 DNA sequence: TGTGCCAGCAGCAAAGGGGGGCCAGGGGGCACCGGGGAGCTGTTTTTT. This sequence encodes CASSKGGPGGTGELFF.